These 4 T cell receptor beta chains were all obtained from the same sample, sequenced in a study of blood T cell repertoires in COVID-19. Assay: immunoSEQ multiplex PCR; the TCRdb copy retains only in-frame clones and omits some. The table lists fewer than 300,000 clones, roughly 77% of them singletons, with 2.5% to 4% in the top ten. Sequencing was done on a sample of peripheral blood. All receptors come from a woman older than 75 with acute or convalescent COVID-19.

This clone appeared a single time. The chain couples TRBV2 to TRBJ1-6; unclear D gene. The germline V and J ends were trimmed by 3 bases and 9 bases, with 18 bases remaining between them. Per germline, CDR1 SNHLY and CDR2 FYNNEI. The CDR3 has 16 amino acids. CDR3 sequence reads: CASSEVGLRMPSPLHF. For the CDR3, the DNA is TGTGCCAGCAGTGAGGTTGGGCTCCGAATGCCTTCACCCCTCCACTTT.

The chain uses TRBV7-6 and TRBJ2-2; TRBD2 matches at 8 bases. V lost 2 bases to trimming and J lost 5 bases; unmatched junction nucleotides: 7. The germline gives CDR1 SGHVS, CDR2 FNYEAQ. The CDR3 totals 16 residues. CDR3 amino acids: CASSLQRGGPTGELFF. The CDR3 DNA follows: TGTGCCAGCAGCTTACAACGGGGGGGCCCAACCGGGGAGCTGTTTTTT.

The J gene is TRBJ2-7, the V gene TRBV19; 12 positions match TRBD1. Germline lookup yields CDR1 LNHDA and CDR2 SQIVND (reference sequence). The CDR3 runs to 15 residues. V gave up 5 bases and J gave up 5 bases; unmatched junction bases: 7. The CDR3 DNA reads TGTGCCAGTAGTCGGGCCGGGACAGGGGGCGACGAGCAGTACTTC. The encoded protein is CASSRAGTGGDEQYF.

For the CDR3, the DNA is TGTGCCAGCAGCCCCAGCGGGGGCGCATATAATTCACCCCTCCACTTT. As protein: CASSPSGGAYNSPLHF. This sequence joins TRBV9 and TRBJ1-6, with D tentatively TRBD1 (6 bases). There are 16 residues in the CDR3. Trimming pared 4 bases from V and 4 bases from J, leaving 15 bases between. Germline V gives CDR1 SGDLS, CDR2 YYNGEE.